This entry concerns a single T cell receptor beta chain. Its target is not known. Germline CDR1 and CDR2: SGHTA and FQGTGA. The J segment lost 3 bases and the V segment lost 4 bases, leaving 14 bases of the junction unmatched. The CDR3 spans 17 residues. This sample is part of a study of CD8+CD57+ T cells in acquired aplastic anemia. General study points: No significant patient-versus-control difference appeared in CD8+ Simpson's diversity. Comparison of patients with controls identified nearly 30 shared CD8+ CDR3 sequences.

Both TCR beta VDJ combination and CDR3 sequence profiling were carried out. Genomic DNA was the template for this profiling. One entry per CDR3 protein, called by TCRdb with MiXCR from the reads. The data contain about 250,000 distinct CDR3 sequences, around half of them seen just once; the ten biggest clones take up roughly 8%. Individuals selected for sequencing had exhibited CD8+CD57+ cell expansion on flow cytometry. Each of the patients presented with severe acquired aplastic anemia. No patient had been given any therapy when blood was sampled. This TCR was recovered from a human donor with aplastic anemia. Sequenced material: sorted CD4+, CD8+, or CD8+CD57+ T cells (not recorded which) from PBMCs. The J gene is TRBJ1-1, the V gene TRBV7-3; TRBD1 matches at 7 bases. CDR3 sequence: CASSSRDDRVTDTEAFF. CDR3 nucleotides: TGTGCCAGCAGCTCGAGGGATGACAGGGTTACGGACACTGAAGCTTTCTTT.